The T cell receptor (beta chain) under discussion was sequenced for a study of T cell responses to AZD1222 COVID-19 vaccine. Findings of the study overall: Baseline seropositivity characterized only six or seven AZD1222 recipients. Sampling that yielded the repertoires occurred only after the peak T cell response. Rises in breadth and depth of Spike-specific TCRs came after two AZD1222 doses. A mostly white British donor set with more females was recruited, and clonal diversity was possibly underestimated.

This clone was recorded only once. What it binds is unknown. Germline CDR1 is SGHTA and CDR2 is FQGNSA. Losses at the gene ends were 2 bases for V and 2 bases for J; bases not matched to a gene: 3. CDR3 length: 15 residues. Clones were sequenced by immunoSEQ multiplex PCR, and TCRdb holds only the in-frame ones, with some missing. The table records 150,000 to 200,000 clones, 88% of them present only once. Sequencing was performed on peripheral blood, taken 28 days after the second AZD1222 dose. J is TRBJ1-5 and V is TRBV7-2; 7 bases are a match to TRBD1. This clonotype was sampled from an adult who received the AZD1222 COVID-19 vaccine. CDR3 region: CASSLPGGRNQPQHF. The DNA of the CDR3 is TGTGCCAGCAGCTTACCAGGGGGTCGCAATCAGCCCCAGCATTTT.